The rows below give T cell receptor beta chains drawn from one sample of a study of a mutant IDH1 vaccine in newly diagnosed glioma. The table came from immunoSEQ multiplex PCR; TCRdb's copy has only in-frame clones and leaves some out. The sample has 85,000 to 100,000 clones, about 80% seen once. Sequences were derived from PBMCs, sampled from a glioma patient treated with radiotherapy, temozolomide or both. Receptors were obtained from a man aged 40-49 years with glioma. Each CDR3 is given with its conserved first and last residue. Each record gives: V gene, J gene, CDR3 length, D gene, clone size, CDR3 DNA, CDR3 protein. A D gene is named only where the DNA matches it firmly. Clone size is stated in some rows and not others, as once, few, many or a class when expanded.

V: TRBV6-6
J: TRBJ2-7
length: 16
D: TRBD1
size: -
DNA: TGTGCCAGCAGTTCAACAGGGGCCCCCCCCTTTGGCGAGCAGTACTTC
CDR3: CASSSTGAPPFGEQYF

V: TRBV4-1
J: TRBJ1-1
length: 13
D: -
size: few
DNA: TGCGCCAGCAGCCATTCCTGGAACACTGAAGCTTTCTTT
CDR3: CASSHSWNTEAFF

V: TRBV6-5
J: TRBJ2-7
length: 15
D: -
size: -
DNA: TGTGCCAGCAGTTACGCCCGGGGCAGCTCCTACGAGCAGTACTTC
CDR3: CASSYARGSSYEQYF

V: TRBV7-6
J: TRBJ2-3
length: 15
D: TRBD2
size: -
DNA: TGTGCCAGCAGCTATGGGGGACTAAGCACAGATACGCAGTATTTT
CDR3: CASSYGGLSTDTQYF

V: TRBV15
J: TRBJ2-7
length: 13
D: -
size: -
DNA: TGTGCCACCAGCAGAGCGATGAGGTACGAGCAGTACTTC
CDR3: CATSRAMRYEQYF

V: TRBV5-4
J: TRBJ2-1
length: 14
D: TRBD2
size: -
DNA: TGTGCCAGCAGCGACCGGGCCGGGGGGGATGAGCAGTTCTTC
CDR3: CASSDRAGGDEQFF

V: TRBV9
J: TRBJ2-3
length: 12
D: -
size: -
DNA: TGTGCCAGCAGCGCAGTCGGTGATACGCAGTATTTT
CDR3: CASSAVGDTQYF

V: TRBV5-1
J: TRBJ2-7
length: 15
D: TRBD2
size: few
DNA: TGCGCCAGCAGCTTGGCTAGCGGGGGTCCCTACGAGCAGTACTTC
CDR3: CASSLASGGPYEQYF

V: TRBV7-6
J: TRBJ2-7
length: 13
D: -
size: -
DNA: TGTGCCAGCAGCGTTACCCTGACGTACGAGCAGTACTTC
CDR3: CASSVTLTYEQYF

V: TRBV7-2
J: TRBJ2-7
length: 15
D: -
size: -
DNA: TGTGCCAGCAGCTTAGGGCAGGGGTTCTACTACGAGCAGTACTTC
CDR3: CASSLGQGFYYEQYF

V: TRBV30
J: TRBJ2-7
length: 12
D: -
size: -
DNA: TGTGCTGCTAAATTTGGCACCTACGAGCAGTACTTC
CDR3: CAAKFGTYEQYF

V: TRBV27
J: TRBJ2-1
length: 12
D: TRBD2
size: -
DNA: TGTGCCAGCAGAAAAATAGCGGGGAGGGAATTCTTC
CDR3: CASRKIAGREFF

V: TRBV6-5
J: TRBJ2-7
length: 15
D: TRBD2
size: -
DNA: TGTGCCAGCAGGAGGGCGGCTAGCGGCTCCTACGAGCAGTACTTC
CDR3: CASRRAASGSYEQYF

V: TRBV10-3
J: TRBJ2-5
length: 11
D: -
size: -
DNA: TGTGCCATCAGTAAAGGGGAGACCCAGTACTTC
CDR3: CAISKGETQYF

V: TRBV5-5
J: TRBJ1-2
length: 12
D: TRBD1
size: -
DNA: TGTGCCAGCAGCTACCGACAGGGGGCCGACACCTTC
CDR3: CASSYRQGADTF

V: TRBV5-6
J: TRBJ2-5
length: 17
D: TRBD2
size: few
DNA: TGTGCCAGCAGCCCGGACTTGGGAGCGGGAGGTGAGGTGACCCAGTACTTC
CDR3: CASSPDLGAGGEVTQYF

V: TRBV29-1
J: TRBJ2-3
length: 15
D: -
size: -
DNA: TGCAGCGTTGAGGGGGTAGGGTCGGTCACAGATACGCAGTATTTT
CDR3: CSVEGVGSVTDTQYF

V: TRBV19
J: TRBJ1-4
length: 14
D: -
size: -
DNA: TGTGCCAGCTCCTCCGGGACACACAATGAAAAACTGTTTTTT
CDR3: CASSSGTHNEKLFF

V: TRBV19
J: TRBJ1-2
length: 16
D: TRBD1
size: -
DNA: TGTGCCAGTAGTTCCGGAGGGACAGGGACCTTCTATGGCTACACCTTC
CDR3: CASSSGGTGTFYGYTF

V: TRBV7-9
J: TRBJ2-3
length: 17
D: TRBD2
size: -
DNA: TGTGCCAGCAGCTTAGCGGGAGGGCCAGGAGATACAGATACGCAGTATTTT
CDR3: CASSLAGGPGDTDTQYF

V: TRBV19
J: TRBJ1-6
length: 14
D: -
size: -
DNA: TGTGCCAGTAGTATAGGACAGACTAATTCACCCCTCCACTTT
CDR3: CASSIGQTNSPLHF

V: TRBV6-5
J: TRBJ2-7
length: 13
D: -
size: -
DNA: TGTGCCAGCAGTCGGGCCTCCCGCTACGAGCAGTACTTC
CDR3: CASSRASRYEQYF

V: TRBV6-1
J: TRBJ1-5
length: 14
D: -
size: few
DNA: TGTGCCAGCAGTGTTGGGCAGGGCAATCAGCCCCAGCATTTT
CDR3: CASSVGQGNQPQHF

V: TRBV7-2
J: TRBJ2-7
length: 15
D: -
size: -
DNA: TGTGCCAGCAGCTTCGGACCCGGGGGTCTTTACGAGCAGTACTTC
CDR3: CASSFGPGGLYEQYF

V: TRBV5-1
J: TRBJ2-7
length: 19
D: TRBD2
size: -
DNA: TGCGCCAGCAGCTTCGCACCGACGAGGACTAGCGGGAGAGACTACGAGCAGTACTTC
CDR3: CASSFAPTRTSGRDYEQYF

V: TRBV4-1
J: TRBJ2-7
length: 14
D: -
size: -
DNA: TGCGCCAGCAGCCAGGGACTGAGCCCCTACGAGCAGTACTTC
CDR3: CASSQGLSPYEQYF

V: TRBV7-2
J: TRBJ2-5
length: 15
D: TRBD1
size: -
DNA: TGTGCCAGCAGCTTAGACAGGACAGGGGGCGAGACCCAGTACTTC
CDR3: CASSLDRTGGETQYF

V: TRBV5-1
J: TRBJ1-2
length: 12
D: -
size: medium-sized
DNA: TGCGCCAGCGGCGACGCTGGGATCCACTACACCTTC
CDR3: CASGDAGIHYTF

V: TRBV5-1
J: TRBJ1-1
length: 14
D: -
size: -
DNA: TGCGCCAGCAGCTTGGACAGATCCTATCCTGAAGCTTTCTTT
CDR3: CASSLDRSYPEAFF

V: TRBV4-3
J: TRBJ2-7
length: 14
D: -
size: -
DNA: TGCGCCAGCAGCCAACGACGGTTCTACTACGAGCAGTACTTC
CDR3: CASSQRRFYYEQYF

V: TRBV19
J: TRBJ2-6
length: 15
D: -
size: -
DNA: TGTGCCAGTAGTTCCCGTCGCTCTGGGGCCAACGTCCTGACTTTC
CDR3: CASSSRRSGANVLTF

V: TRBV25-1
J: TRBJ2-5
length: 17
D: TRBD1
size: -
DNA: TGTGCCAGCAGTGAATCTGTGGGAGGCACAGGGGGCGAGACCCAGTACTTC
CDR3: CASSESVGGTGGETQYF

V: TRBV9
J: TRBJ2-1
length: 16
D: TRBD2
size: -
DNA: TGTGCCAGCAGCGTAGGAGGCGGGGGGGCCTGGAATGAGCAGTTCTTC
CDR3: CASSVGGGGAWNEQFF

V: TRBV7-3
J: TRBJ2-1
length: 13
D: -
size: -
DNA: TGTGCCAGCAGCTCCCAGGGGTGGGATGAGCAGTTCTTC
CDR3: CASSSQGWDEQFF

V: TRBV7-8
J: TRBJ2-2
length: 15
D: -
size: -
DNA: TGTGCCAGCAGCTCAGGGGAACGGAACACCGGGGAGCTGTTTTTT
CDR3: CASSSGERNTGELFF

V: TRBV6-5
J: TRBJ2-7
length: 14
D: -
size: -
DNA: TGTGCCAGCAGTTACTCGGAGGGGTCCTACGAGCAGTACTTC
CDR3: CASSYSEGSYEQYF

V: TRBV11-3
J: TRBJ2-5
length: 13
D: -
size: -
DNA: TGTGCCAGCAGCTTCGCAGACCAAGAGACCCAGTACTTC
CDR3: CASSFADQETQYF

V: TRBV28
J: TRBJ1-2
length: 14
D: -
size: -
DNA: TGTGCCAGCAGTTTACTCCCCCATAACTATGGCTACACCTTC
CDR3: CASSLLPHNYGYTF

V: TRBV7-2
J: TRBJ1-6
length: 11
D: -
size: few
DNA: TGTGCCAGCAGCTTAAGTATGACCCTCCACTTT
CDR3: CASSLSMTLHF

V: TRBV5-1
J: TRBJ2-3
length: 14
D: TRBD1
size: few
DNA: TGCGCCAGCAGCCTAGACAGGGGGGAAGATACGCAGTATTTT
CDR3: CASSLDRGEDTQYF

V: TRBV11-2
J: TRBJ1-6
length: 16
D: -
size: -
DNA: TGTGCCAGCAGCTTGGGGCCCGGGACACCCAATTCACCCCTCCACTTT
CDR3: CASSLGPGTPNSPLHF